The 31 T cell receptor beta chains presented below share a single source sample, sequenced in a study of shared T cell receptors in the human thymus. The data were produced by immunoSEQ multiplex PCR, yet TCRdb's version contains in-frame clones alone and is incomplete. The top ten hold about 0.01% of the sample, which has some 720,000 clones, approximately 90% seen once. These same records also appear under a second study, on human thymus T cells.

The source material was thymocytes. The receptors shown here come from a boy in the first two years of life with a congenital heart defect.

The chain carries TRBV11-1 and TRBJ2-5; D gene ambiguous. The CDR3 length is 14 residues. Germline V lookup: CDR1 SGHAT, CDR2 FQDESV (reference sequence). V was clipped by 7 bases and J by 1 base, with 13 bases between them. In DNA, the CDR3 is TGTGCCAGCAAGCTAGACGAATCCCAAGAGACCCAGTACTTC. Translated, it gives CASKLDESQETQYF.

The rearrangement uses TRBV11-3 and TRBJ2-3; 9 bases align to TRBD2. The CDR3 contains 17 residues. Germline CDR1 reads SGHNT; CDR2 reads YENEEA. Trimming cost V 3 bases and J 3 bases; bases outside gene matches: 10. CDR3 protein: CASSFPKGTSYTDTQYF. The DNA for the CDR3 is TGTGCCAGCAGCTTCCCTAAAGGGACTAGCTATACAGATACGCAGTATTTT.

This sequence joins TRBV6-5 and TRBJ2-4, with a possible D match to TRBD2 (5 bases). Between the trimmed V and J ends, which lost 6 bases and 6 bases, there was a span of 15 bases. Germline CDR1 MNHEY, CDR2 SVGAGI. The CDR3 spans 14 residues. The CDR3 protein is CASSHLKGGNIQYF. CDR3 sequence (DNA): TGTGCCAGCAGCCATCTCAAAGGAGGAAACATTCAGTACTTC.

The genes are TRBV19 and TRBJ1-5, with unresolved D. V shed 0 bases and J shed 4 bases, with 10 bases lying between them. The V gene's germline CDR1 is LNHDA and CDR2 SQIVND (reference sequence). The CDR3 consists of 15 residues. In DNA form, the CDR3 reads TGTGCCAGTAGTATAGAGGGCAGGCTGAATCAGCCCCAGCATTTT. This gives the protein CASSIEGRLNQPQHF.

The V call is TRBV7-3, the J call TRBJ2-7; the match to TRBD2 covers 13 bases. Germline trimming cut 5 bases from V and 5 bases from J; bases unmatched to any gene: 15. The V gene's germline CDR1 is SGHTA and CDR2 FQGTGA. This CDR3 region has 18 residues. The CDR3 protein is CASSERPKLAGGEDEQYF. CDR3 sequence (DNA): TGTGCCAGCAGCGAGAGACCCAAACTAGCGGGAGGGGAAGACGAGCAGTACTTC.

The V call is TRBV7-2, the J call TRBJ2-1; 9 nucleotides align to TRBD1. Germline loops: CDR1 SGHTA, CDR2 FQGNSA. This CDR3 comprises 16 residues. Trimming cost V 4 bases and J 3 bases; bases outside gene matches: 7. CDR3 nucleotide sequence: TGTGCCAGCAGCTCGCCCCGGGACAGGGTCTACAATGAGCAGTTCTTC. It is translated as CASSSPRDRVYNEQFF.

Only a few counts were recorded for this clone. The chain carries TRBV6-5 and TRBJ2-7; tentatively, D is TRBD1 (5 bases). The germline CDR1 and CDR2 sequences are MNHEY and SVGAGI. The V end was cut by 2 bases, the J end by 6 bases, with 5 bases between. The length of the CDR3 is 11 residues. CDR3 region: CASSYQGEQYF. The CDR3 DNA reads TGTGCCAGCAGTTACCAGGGCGAGCAGTACTTC.

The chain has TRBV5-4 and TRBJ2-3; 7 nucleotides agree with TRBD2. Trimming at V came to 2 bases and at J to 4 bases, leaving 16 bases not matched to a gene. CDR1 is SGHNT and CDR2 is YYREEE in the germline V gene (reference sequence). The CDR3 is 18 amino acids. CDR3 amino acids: CASSFRRGSRRGPDTQYF. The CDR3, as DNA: TGTGCCAGCAGCTTTCGGCGGGGGAGCCGGAGGGGCCCAGATACGCAGTATTTT.

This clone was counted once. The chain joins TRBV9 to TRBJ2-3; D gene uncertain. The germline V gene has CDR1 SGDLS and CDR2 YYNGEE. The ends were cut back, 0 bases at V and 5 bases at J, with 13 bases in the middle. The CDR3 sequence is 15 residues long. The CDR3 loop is CASSVEEPHGDTQYF. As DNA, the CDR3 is TGTGCCAGCAGCGTAGAGGAGCCCCACGGAGATACGCAGTATTTT. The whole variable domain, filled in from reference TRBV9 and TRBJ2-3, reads DSGVTQTPKHLITATGQRVTLRCSPRSGDLSVYWYQQSLDQGLQFLIQYYNGEERAKGNILERFSAQQFPDLHSELNLSSLELGDSALYFCASSVEEPHGDTQYFGPGTRLTVL.

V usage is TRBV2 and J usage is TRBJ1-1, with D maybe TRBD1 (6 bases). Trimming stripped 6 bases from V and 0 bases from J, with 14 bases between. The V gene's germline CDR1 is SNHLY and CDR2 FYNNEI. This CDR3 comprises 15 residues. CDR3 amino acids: CASRKPGQLNTEAFF. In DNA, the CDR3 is TGTGCCAGCAGGAAGCCGGGACAACTGAACACTGAAGCTTTCTTT.

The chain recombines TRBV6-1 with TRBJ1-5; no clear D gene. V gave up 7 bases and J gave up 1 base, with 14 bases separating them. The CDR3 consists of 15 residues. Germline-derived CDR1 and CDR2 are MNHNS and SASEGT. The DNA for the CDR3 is TGTGCCAGCACCCTCAACCTGCTAAGCAATCAGCCCCAGCATTTT. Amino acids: CASTLNLLSNQPQHF.

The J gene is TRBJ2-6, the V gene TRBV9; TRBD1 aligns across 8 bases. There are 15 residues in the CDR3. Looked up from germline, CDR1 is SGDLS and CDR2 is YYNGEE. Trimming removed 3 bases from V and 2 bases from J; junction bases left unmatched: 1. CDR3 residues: CASSARGPGANVLTF. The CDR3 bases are TGTGCCAGCAGCGCCAGGGGGCCTGGGGCCAACGTCCTGACTTTC.

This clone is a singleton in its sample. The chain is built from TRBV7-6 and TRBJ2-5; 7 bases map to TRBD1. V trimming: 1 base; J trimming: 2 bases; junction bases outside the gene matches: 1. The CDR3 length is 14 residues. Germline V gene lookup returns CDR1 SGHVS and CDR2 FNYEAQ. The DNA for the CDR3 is TGTGCCAGCAGCTTAGGCAGGGGGCAAGAGACCCAGTACTTC. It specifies CASSLGRGQETQYF. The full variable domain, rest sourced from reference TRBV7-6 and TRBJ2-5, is GAGVSQSPRYKVTKRGQDVALRCDPISGHVSLYWYRQALGQGPEFLTYFNYEAQQDKSGLPNDRFSAERPEGSISTLTIQRTEQRDSAMYRCASSLGRGQETQYFGPGTRLLVL.

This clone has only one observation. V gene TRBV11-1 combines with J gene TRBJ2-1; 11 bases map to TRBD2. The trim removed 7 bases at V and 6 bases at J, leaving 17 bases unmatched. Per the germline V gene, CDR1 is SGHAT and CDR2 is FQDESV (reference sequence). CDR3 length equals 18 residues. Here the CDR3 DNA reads TGTGCCAGCAAGCCGGTAGCGGGAGGGCCTGAAAGGGGCAATGAGCAGTTCTTC. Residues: CASKPVAGGPERGNEQFF.

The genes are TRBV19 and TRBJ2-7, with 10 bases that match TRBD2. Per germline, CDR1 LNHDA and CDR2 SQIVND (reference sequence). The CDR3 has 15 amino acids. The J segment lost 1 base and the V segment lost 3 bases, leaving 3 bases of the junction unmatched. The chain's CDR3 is CASSIRTSGSYEQYF. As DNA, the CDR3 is TGTGCCAGTAGTATCCGGACTAGCGGTTCCTACGAGCAGTACTTC.

CDR3 residues: CASPGEDSLTYEQYF. The CDR3 DNA is TGTGCCAGCCCCGGAGAGGACTCCCTAACCTACGAGCAGTACTTC. The chain has TRBV7-2 and TRBJ2-7, with D possibly TRBD2 on 5 matching bases. The CDR3 consists of 15 residues. Per the germline V gene, CDR1 is SGHTA and CDR2 is FQGNSA. The germline V and J ends were trimmed by 8 bases and 2 bases, with 19 bases remaining between them.

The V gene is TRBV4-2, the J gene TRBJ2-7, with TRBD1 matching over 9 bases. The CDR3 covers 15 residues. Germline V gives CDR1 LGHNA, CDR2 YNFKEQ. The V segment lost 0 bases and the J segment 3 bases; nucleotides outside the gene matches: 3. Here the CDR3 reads CASSQDRDRDYEQYF. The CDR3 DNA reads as TGTGCCAGCAGCCAAGATAGGGACAGGGACTACGAGCAGTACTTC.

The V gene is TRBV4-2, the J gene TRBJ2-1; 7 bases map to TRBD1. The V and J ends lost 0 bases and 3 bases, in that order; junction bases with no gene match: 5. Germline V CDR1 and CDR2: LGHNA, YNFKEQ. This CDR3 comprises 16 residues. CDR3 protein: CASSQDRAGGYNEQFF. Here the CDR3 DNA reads TGTGCCAGCAGCCAAGATCGGGCAGGGGGCTACAATGAGCAGTTCTTC.

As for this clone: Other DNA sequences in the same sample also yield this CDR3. This CDR3 reads CASSRGSNQPQHF. The CDR3 DNA sequence: TGTGCCAGCAGTCGGGGGAGCAATCAGCCCCAGCATTTT. The J gene is TRBJ1-5, the V gene TRBV27, with a possible D match to TRBD1 (5 bases). The CDR3 is 13 amino acids. CDR1 and CDR2 from the germline V gene are MNHEY and SMNVEV (reference sequence). The ends were cut back, 5 bases at V and 1 base at J, with 6 bases in the middle.

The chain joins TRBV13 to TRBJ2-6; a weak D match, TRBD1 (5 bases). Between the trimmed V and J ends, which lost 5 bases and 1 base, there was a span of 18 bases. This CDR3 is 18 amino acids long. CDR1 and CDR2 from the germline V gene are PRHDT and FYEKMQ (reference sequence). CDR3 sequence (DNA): TGTGCCAGCAGCACACAGGACGGATTGGAATCTGGGGCCAACGTCCTGACTTTC. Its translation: CASSTQDGLESGANVLTF.

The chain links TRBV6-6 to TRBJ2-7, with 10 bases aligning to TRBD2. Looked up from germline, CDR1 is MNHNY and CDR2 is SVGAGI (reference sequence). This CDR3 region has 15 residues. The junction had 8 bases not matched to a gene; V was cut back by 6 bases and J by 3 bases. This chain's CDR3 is CASRSSGREYYEQYF. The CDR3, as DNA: TGTGCCAGCAGGTCCAGCGGGAGGGAATACTACGAGCAGTACTTC.

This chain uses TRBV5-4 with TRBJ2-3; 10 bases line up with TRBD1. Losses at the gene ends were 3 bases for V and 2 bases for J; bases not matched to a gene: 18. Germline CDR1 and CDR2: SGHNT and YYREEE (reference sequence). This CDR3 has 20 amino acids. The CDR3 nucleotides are TGTGCCAGCAGCTCGGGGACAGGGGCCCTATCGAGGACAAACACAGATACGCAGTATTTT. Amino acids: CASSSGTGALSRTNTDTQYF.

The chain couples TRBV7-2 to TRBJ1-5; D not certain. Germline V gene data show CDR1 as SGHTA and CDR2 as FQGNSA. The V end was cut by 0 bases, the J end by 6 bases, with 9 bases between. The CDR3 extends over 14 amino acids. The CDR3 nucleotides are TGTGCCAGCAGCTTAGCGTTCCGGGGTCAGCCCCAGCATTTT. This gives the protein CASSLAFRGQPQHF.

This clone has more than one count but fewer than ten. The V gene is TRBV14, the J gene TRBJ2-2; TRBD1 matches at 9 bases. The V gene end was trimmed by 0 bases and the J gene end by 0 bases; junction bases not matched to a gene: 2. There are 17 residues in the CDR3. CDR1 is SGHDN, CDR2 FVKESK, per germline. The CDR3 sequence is CASSQEGQGPNTGELFF. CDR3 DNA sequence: TGTGCCAGCAGCCAAGAGGGACAGGGACCGAACACCGGGGAGCTGTTTTTT.

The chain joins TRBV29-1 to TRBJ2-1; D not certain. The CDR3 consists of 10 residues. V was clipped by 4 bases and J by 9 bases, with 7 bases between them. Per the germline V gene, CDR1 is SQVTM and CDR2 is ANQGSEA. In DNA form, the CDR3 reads TGCAGCGTTGGCCCGGTTGAGCAGTTCTTC. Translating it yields CSVGPVEQFF.

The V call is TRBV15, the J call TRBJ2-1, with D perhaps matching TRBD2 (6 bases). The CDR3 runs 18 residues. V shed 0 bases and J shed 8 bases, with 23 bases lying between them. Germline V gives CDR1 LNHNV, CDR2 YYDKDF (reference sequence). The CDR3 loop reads CATSRDYPPEGRSDEQFF. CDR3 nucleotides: TGTGCCACCAGCAGAGATTATCCCCCGGAGGGCCGGTCTGATGAGCAGTTCTTC.

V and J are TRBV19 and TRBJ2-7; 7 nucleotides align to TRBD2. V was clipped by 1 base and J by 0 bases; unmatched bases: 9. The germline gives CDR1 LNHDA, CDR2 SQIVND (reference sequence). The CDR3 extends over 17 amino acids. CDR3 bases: TGTGCCAGTAGTATAGCTCCTTCAGGGACTATCTCCTACGAGCAGTACTTC. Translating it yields CASSIAPSGTISYEQYF.

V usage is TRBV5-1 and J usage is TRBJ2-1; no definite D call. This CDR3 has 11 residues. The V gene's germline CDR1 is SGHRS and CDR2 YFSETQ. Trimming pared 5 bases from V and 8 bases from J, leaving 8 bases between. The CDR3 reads CASRVAHEQFF. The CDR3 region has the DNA TGCGCCAGCAGGGTGGCTCATGAGCAGTTCTTC.

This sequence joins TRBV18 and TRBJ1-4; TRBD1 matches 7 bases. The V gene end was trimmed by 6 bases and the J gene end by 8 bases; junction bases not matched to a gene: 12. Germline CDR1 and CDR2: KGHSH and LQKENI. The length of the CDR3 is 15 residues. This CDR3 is CASSPTGTAVEKLFF. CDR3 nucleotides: TGTGCCAGCTCCCCCACCGGGACAGCCGTGGAAAAACTGTTTTTT.

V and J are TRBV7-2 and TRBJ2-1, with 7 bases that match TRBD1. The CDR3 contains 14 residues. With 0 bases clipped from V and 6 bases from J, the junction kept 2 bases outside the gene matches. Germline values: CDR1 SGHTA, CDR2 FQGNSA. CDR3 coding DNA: TGTGCCAGCAGCTTAGCCGGGACAGCCAATGAGCAGTTCTTC. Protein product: CASSLAGTANEQFF.

The CDR3 sequence: CASSSDSDEQFF. The CDR3 DNA follows: TGTGCCAGCAGCTCGGACAGCGACGAGCAGTTCTTC. This chain links TRBV6-5 with TRBJ2-1; a possible D gene is TRBD1 (6 bases). Trimming took off 6 bases at V and 10 bases at J, with 13 bases between the two ends. From germline, CDR1 is MNHEY and CDR2 SVGAGI. The CDR3 covers 12 residues.